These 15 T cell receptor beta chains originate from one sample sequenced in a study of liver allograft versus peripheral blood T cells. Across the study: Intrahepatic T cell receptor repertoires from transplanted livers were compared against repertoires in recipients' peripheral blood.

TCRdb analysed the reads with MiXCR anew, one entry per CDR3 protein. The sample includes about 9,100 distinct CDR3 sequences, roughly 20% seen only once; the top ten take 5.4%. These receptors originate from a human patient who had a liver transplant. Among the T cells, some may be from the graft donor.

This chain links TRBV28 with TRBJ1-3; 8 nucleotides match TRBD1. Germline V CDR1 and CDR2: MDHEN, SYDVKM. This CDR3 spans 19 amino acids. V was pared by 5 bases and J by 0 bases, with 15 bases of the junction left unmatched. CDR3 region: CASSPRQGRRPSSGNTIYF. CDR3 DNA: TGTGCCAGCAGTCCTAGACAGGGGCGCCGCCCGAGCTCTGGAAACACCATATATTTT.

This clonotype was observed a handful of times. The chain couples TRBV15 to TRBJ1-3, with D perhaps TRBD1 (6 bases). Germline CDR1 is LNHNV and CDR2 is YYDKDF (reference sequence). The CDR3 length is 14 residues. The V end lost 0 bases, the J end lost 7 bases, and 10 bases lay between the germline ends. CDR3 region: CATSRDLQGNTIYF. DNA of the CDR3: TGTGCCACCAGCAGAGATTTGCAGGGGAACACCATATATTTT.

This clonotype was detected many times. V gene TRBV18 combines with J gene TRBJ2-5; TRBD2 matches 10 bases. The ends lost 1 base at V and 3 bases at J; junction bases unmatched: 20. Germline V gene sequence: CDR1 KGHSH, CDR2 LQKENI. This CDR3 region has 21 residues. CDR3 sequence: CASSPQLEGLGASGGEETQYF. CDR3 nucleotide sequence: TGTGCCAGCTCACCACAATTGGAGGGCCTGGGAGCTAGCGGGGGAGAAGAGACCCAGTACTTC.

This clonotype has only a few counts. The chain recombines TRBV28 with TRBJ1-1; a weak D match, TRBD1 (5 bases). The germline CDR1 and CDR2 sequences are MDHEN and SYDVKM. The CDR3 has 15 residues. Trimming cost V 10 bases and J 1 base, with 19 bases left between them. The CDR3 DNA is TGTGCCACGGGCCAGGGAGGTCTTAGGAACACTGAAGCTTTCTTT. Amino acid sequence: CATGQGGLRNTEAFF.

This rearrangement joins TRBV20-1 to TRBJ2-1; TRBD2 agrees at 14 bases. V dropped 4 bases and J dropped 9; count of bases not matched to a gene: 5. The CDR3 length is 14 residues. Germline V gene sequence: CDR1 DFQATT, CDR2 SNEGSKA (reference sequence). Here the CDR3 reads CSAKPGLAGAEQFF. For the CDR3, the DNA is TGCAGTGCTAAGCCGGGACTAGCGGGAGCTGAGCAGTTCTTC.

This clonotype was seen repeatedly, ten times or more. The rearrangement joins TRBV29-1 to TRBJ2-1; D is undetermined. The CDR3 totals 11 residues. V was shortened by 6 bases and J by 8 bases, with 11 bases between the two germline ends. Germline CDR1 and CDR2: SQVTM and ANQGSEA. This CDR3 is CSVLRRDEQFF. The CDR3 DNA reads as TGCAGCGTATTGAGACGGGATGAGCAGTTCTTC.

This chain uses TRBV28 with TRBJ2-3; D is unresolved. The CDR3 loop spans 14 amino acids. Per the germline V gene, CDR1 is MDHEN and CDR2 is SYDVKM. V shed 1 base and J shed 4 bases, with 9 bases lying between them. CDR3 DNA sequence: TGTGCCAGCAGTTTATTTAGTAGACCAGATACGCAGTATTTT. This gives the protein CASSLFSRPDTQYF. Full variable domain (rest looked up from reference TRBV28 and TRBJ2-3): DVKVTQSSRYLVKRTGEKVFLECVQDMDHENMFWYRQDPGLGLRLIYFSYDVKMKEKGDIPEGYSVSREKKERFSLILESASTNQTSMYLCASSLFSRPDTQYFGPGTRLTVL.

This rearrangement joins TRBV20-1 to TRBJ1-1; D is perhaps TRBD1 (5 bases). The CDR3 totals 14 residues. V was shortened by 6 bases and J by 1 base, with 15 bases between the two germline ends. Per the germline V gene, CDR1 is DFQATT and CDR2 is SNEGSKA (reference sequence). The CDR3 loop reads CSAPLGGRNTEAFF. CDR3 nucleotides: TGCAGTGCCCCTCTTGGGGGAAGGAACACTGAAGCTTTCTTT.

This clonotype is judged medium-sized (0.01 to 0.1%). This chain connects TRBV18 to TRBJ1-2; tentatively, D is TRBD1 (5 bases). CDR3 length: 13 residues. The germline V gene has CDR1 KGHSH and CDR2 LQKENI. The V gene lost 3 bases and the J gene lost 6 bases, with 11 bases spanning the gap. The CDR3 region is CASSPKTEDGYTF. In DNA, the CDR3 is TGTGCCAGCTCACCCAAGACAGAGGATGGCTACACCTTC.

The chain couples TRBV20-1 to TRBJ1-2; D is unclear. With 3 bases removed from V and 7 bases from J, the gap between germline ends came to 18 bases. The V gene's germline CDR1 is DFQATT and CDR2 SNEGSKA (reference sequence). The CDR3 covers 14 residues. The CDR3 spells CSARAAVGSGGYTF. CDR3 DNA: TGCAGTGCTAGGGCGGCGGTCGGGTCGGGTGGCTACACCTTC.

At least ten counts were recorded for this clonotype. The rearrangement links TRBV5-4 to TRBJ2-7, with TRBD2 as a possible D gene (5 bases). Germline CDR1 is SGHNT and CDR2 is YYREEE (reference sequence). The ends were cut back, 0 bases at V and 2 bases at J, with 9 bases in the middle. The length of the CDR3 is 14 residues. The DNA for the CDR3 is TGTGCCAGCAGCTTGGCGGGGTTGACCTACGAGCAGTACTTC. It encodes CASSLAGLTYEQYF.

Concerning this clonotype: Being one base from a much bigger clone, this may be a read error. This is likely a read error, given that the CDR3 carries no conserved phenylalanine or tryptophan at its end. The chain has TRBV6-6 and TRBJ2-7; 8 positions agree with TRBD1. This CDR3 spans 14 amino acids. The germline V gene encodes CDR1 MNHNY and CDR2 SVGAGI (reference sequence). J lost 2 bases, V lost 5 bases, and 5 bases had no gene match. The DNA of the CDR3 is TGTGCCAGCAGTCCAGGGGGCTGGGCCTACGAGCAGTACATC. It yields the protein CASSPGGWAYEQYI.

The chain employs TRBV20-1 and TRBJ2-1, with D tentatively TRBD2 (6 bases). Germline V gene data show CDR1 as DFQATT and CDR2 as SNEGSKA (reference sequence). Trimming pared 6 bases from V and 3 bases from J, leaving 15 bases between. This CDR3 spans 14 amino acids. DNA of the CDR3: TGCAGTGCATACGGGGTGCGGGACTACAATGAGCAGTTCTTC. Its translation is CSAYGVRDYNEQFF.

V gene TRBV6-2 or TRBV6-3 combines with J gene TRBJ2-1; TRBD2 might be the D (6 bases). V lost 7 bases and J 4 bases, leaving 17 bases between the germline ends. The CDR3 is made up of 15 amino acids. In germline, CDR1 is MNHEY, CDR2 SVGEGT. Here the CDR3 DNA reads TGTGCCAGCACCCGCGGTGGGACTGGATACAATGAGCAGTTCTTC. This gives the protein CASTRGGTGYNEQFF.

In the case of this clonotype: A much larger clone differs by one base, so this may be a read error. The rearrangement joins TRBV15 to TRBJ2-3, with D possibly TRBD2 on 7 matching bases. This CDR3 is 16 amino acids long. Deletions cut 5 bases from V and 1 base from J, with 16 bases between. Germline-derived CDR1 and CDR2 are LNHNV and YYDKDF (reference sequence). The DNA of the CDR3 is TGTGCCACCAGCGGAGGGGGGGCGGCTGGCACAGATACGCAGTATTTT. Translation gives CATSGGGAAGTDTQYF.